Shown below are 18 T cell receptor beta chains from a single sample sequenced in a study of CD8 T cells in ankylosing spondylitis. MiXCR, applied by TCRdb to the 5' RACE reads, yields one record per CDR3 protein. Found here are about 250,000 distinct CDR3 sequences, 8.2% of them singletons; the top ten hold 4% to 5%. The sequencing input was blood, either unsorted or a sorted T cell fraction (not recorded which). Receptors were obtained from a female donor with ankylosing spondylitis or in good health (not recorded which).

This clonotype was recorded at least ten times. The chain is built from TRBV5-1 and TRBJ2-5, with 9 bases that match TRBD1. J lost 2 bases, V lost 4 bases, and 12 bases had no gene match. Germline V gives CDR1 SGHRS, CDR2 YFSETQ. The length of the CDR3 is 17 residues. Written as DNA, the CDR3 is TGCGCCAGCAGCCAACAGGGGGCAGGAAACTTTCAAGAGACCCAGTACTTC. Translating it yields CASSQQGAGNFQETQYF.

This clonotype showed up many times. The chain carries TRBV2 and TRBJ2-1; tentatively, D is TRBD2 (5 bases). The CDR3 has 17 residues. Trimming shortened V by 1 base and J by 0 bases, and 13 bases separated the two germline ends. The germline V gene has CDR1 SNHLY and CDR2 FYNNEI. The CDR3 sequence is CASSEDEWRASYNEQFF. The DNA of the CDR3 is TGTGCCAGCAGTGAAGATGAGTGGCGGGCCTCCTACAATGAGCAGTTCTTC.

Comment on this clonotype: It may be a read error: a sequence one base away is much more abundant. V usage is TRBV10-3 and J usage is TRBJ2-7; D could derive from TRBD1 or TRBD2 (5 bases each). The CDR3 is made up of 14 amino acids. Per germline, CDR1 ENHRY and CDR2 SYGVKD. The CDR3 loop is CAISESTGTYEHYF. The DNA of the CDR3 is TGTGCCATCAGTGAGTCGACGGGGACCTACGAGCATTACTTC.

The sample holds many counts of this clonotype. The chain carries TRBV12-3 or TRBV12-4 and TRBJ2-6; D gene uncertain. V was cut by 5 bases and J by 2 bases, with 4 bases left in between. The CDR3 loop spans 13 amino acids. The CDR3, as DNA: TGTGCCAGCAGTGTCCCTGGGGCCAACGTCCTGACTTTC. Translating it yields CASSVPGANVLTF.

In this sample, this clonotype turned up many times. The rearrangement joins TRBV4-3 to TRBJ2-1; D gene ambiguous. The ends were cut back, 5 bases at V and 0 bases at J, with 14 bases in the middle. Per the germline V gene, CDR1 is LGHNA and CDR2 is YSLEER. This CDR3 contains 16 residues. As DNA, the CDR3 is TGCGCCAGCAGCGCACGCGACTCCAGCTCCTACAATGAGCAGTTCTTC. Amino acid sequence: CASSARDSSSYNEQFF.

At least ten counts were recorded for this clonotype. CDR3 nucleotide sequence: TGTGCCAGCGGGAGCCCCCGCAATGAGCAGTTCTTC. It translates to CASGSPRNEQFF. The gene calls are TRBV6-5 and TRBJ2-1, with D tentatively TRBD2 (5 bases). This CDR3 contains 12 residues. Looked up from germline, CDR1 is MNHEY and CDR2 is SVGAGI. The germline V and J ends were trimmed by 8 bases and 6 bases, with 11 bases remaining between them.

V and J are TRBV7-2 and TRBJ2-7; possibly TRBD1 for D (6 bases). Germline CDR1 SGHTA, CDR2 FQGNSA. With 2 bases removed from V and 0 bases from J, the gap between germline ends came to 8 bases. The CDR3 has 14 residues. CDR3 nucleotides: TGTGCCAGCAGCTTAAGGGGGTACTCCTACGAGCAGTACTTC. Its protein product is CASSLRGYSYEQYF.

Turning to this clonotype: A junction end diverges from the germline sequence, so it may reflect a read error. The rearrangement links TRBV20-1 to TRBJ2-7; D is undetermined. Germline CDR1 is DFQATT and CDR2 is SNEGSKA (reference sequence). The CDR3 spans 15 residues. The CDR3 DNA reads as TGCTGTGCTAGTAAATCGGACCGCGGTACCTACGAGCAGTACTTC. Translation gives CCASKSDRGTYEQYF.

This clonotype was picked up many times. This rearrangement joins TRBV5-4 to TRBJ2-3, with D hard to call. The V gene lost 3 bases and the J gene lost 4 bases, with 6 bases spanning the gap. The CDR3 loop spans 12 amino acids. The germline gives CDR1 SGHNT, CDR2 YYREEE (reference sequence). Here the CDR3 DNA reads TGTGCCAGCAGCTGGGGATCAGATACGCAGTATTTT. This gives the protein CASSWGSDTQYF.

This clonotype was seen at least ten times. The chain has TRBV6-2 or TRBV6-3 and TRBJ2-2; D might be TRBD2 (6 bases). Trimming shortened V by 4 bases and J by 1 base, and 10 bases separated the two germline ends. Germline-derived CDR1 and CDR2 are MNHEY and SVGEGT. This CDR3 has 15 amino acids. The CDR3, as DNA: TGTGCCAGCAGTTGGAGGGGCCAGAACACCGGGGAGCTGTTTTTT. Amino acid sequence: CASSWRGQNTGELFF.

This clonotype has just a few counts. V usage is TRBV30 and J usage is TRBJ2-7; 9 positions match TRBD1. Germline V gives CDR1 GTSNPN, CDR2 SVGIG (reference sequence). The CDR3 loop spans 13 amino acids. The V segment lost 5 bases and the J segment 0 bases; nucleotides outside the gene matches: 2. This CDR3 reads CAWGTGYSYEQYF. In DNA form, the CDR3 reads TGTGCCTGGGGGACAGGGTACTCCTACGAGCAGTACTTC.

This clonotype came up many times. The gene calls are TRBV5-1 and TRBJ2-3; no clear D gene. CDR3 length: 16 amino acids. With 4 bases removed from V and 6 bases from J, the gap between germline ends came to 21 bases. CDR1 is SGHRS, CDR2 YFSETQ, per germline. The CDR3 coding sequence is TGCGCCAGCAGCCACGGACCGGGCACACCGGAGGATACGCAGTATTTT. Its protein product is CASSHGPGTPEDTQYF. Full variable domain (remainder filled in from reference TRBV5-1 and TRBJ2-3): KAGVTQTPRYLIKTRGQQVTLSCSPISGHRSVSWYQQTPGQGLQFLFEYFSETQRNKGNFPGRFSGRQFSNSRSEMNVSTLELGDSALYLCASSHGPGTPEDTQYFGPGTRLTVL.

The rearrangement joins TRBV7-9 to TRBJ1-4; D is undetermined. The CDR3 totals 15 residues. V lost 3 bases, J lost 6 bases, and 14 bases lay in between. Germline values: CDR1 SEHNR, CDR2 FQNEAQ (reference sequence). Here the CDR3 DNA reads TGTGCCAGCAGCTTCACCGGGTCCCGGGATGAAAAACTGTTTTTT. Residues: CASSFTGSRDEKLFF.

This clonotype occurred many times. V usage is TRBV12-3 or TRBV12-4 and J usage is TRBJ2-7; D assignment may be TRBD1 or TRBD2 (5 bases each). The CDR3 consists of 14 residues. V lost 1 base to trimming and J lost 2 bases, with 9 bases between them. The CDR3 DNA sequence: TGTGCCAGCAGTTTAGGAGGGGCGGCCTACGAGCAGTACTTC. Protein product: CASSLGGAAYEQYF.

The V call is TRBV7-2, the J call TRBJ1-6, with D unclear. In germline, CDR1 is SGHTA, CDR2 FQGNSA. The V and J ends lost 1 base and 6 bases respectively, with 10 bases between them. This CDR3 contains 15 residues. This chain's CDR3 is CASSLEPGSNSPLHF. In DNA form, the CDR3 reads TGTGCCAGCAGCTTAGAGCCGGGGTCTAATTCACCCCTCCACTTT. Based on the CDR3 plus reference TRBV7-2 and TRBJ1-6, the full variable domain is GAGVSQSPSNKVTEKGKDVELRCDPISGHTALYWYRQSLGQGLEFLIYFQGNSAPDKSGLPSDRFSAERTGGSVSTLTIQRTQQEDSAVYLCASSLEPGSNSPLHFGNGTRLTVT.

This sequence joins TRBV5-5 and TRBJ2-7; D not resolved. The V gene's germline CDR1 is SGHKS and CDR2 YYEKEE (reference sequence). V was pared by 0 bases and J by 3 bases, with 16 bases between. CDR3 length: 16 amino acids. CDR3 coding DNA: TGTGCCAGCAGCTTGGACATCCCAATATCGGGCTACGAGCAGTACTTC. This encodes CASSLDIPISGYEQYF.

This clonotype was seen a few times. V usage is TRBV2 and J usage is TRBJ2-5; D unclear. Deletions cut 6 bases from V and 4 bases from J, with 15 bases between. The CDR3 is 14 residues long. From germline, CDR1 is SNHLY and CDR2 FYNNEI. The DNA of the CDR3 is TGTGCCAGCAGGGGTACAGTCCGAGGAGAGACCCAGTACTTC. Its protein product is CASRGTVRGETQYF. The full variable domain, rest sourced from reference TRBV2 and TRBJ2-5, is EPEVTQTPSHQVTQMGQEVILRCVPISNHLYFYWYRQILGQKVEFLVSFYNNEISEKSEIFDDQFSVERPDGSNFTLKIRSTKLEDSAMYFCASRGTVRGETQYFGPGTRLLVL.

This clonotype was seen many times. The chain employs TRBV29-1 and TRBJ1-1; no firm D call. Trimming shortened V by 5 bases and J by 4 bases, and 8 bases separated the two germline ends. Germline-derived CDR1 and CDR2 are SQVTM and ANQGSEA. CDR3 length equals 11 residues. CDR3 sequence: CSVPSGTEAFF. The CDR3 DNA sequence: TGCAGCGTTCCCAGTGGCACTGAAGCTTTCTTT.